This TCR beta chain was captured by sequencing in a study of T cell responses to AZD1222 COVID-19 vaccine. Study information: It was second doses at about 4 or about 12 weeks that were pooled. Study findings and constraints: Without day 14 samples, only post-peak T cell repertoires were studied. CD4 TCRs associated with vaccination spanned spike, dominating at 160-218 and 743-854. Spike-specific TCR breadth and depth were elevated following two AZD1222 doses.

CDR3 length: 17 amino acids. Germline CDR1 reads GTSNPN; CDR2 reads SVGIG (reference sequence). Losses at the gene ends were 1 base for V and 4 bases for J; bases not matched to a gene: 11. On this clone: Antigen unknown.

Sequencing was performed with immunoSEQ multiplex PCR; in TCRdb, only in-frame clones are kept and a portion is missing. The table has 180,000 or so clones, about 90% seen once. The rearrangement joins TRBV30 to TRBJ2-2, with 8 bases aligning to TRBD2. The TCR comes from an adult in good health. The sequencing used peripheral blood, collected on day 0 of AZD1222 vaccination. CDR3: CAWSGTSKGEGTGELFF. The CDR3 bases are TGTGCCTGGAGTGGGACTAGCAAAGGGGAAGGCACCGGGGAGCTGTTTTTT.